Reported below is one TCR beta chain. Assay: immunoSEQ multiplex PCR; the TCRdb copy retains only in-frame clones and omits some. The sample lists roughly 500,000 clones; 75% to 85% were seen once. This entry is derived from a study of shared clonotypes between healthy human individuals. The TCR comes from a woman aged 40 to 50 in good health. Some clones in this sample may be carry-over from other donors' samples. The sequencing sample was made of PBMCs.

The CDR3 DNA reads TGTGCCAGCAGTGATCCGGGAAACTATGGCTACACCTTC. Translating it yields CASSDPGNYGYTF. The chain joins TRBV2 to TRBJ1-2; D gene unclear. CDR1 and CDR2 from the germline V gene are SNHLY and FYNNEI. This CDR3 has 13 amino acids. V was trimmed by 3 bases and J by 2 bases, leaving 7 bases between them.